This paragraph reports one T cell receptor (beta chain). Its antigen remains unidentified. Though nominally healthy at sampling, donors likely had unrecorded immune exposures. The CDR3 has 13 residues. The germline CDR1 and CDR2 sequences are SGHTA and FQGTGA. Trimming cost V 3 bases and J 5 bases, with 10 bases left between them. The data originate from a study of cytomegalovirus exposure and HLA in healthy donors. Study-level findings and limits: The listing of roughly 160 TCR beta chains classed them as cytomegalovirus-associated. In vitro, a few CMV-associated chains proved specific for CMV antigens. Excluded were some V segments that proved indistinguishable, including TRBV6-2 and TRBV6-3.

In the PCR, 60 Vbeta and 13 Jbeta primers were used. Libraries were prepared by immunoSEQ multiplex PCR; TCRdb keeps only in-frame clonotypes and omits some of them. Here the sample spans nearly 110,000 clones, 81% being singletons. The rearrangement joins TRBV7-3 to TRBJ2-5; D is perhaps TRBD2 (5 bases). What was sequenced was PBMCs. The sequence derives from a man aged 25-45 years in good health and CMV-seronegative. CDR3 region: CASSFTRDETQYF. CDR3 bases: TGTGCCAGCAGCTTCACTAGAGATGAGACCCAGTACTTC.